At least ten counts were recorded for the clone carrying this T cell receptor beta chain. Antigen specificity is unknown. The data were taken from a study of T cell repertoires in cytomegalovirus infection. Study at large: Researchers turned to recently identified HLA-C-restricted CMV epitopes as well as well-studied HLA-B-restricted ones. Carrying CMV and the relevant HLA type showed in public TCR beta signatures.

Study-wide findings and caveats: Summed frequency of public TCR beta families distinguished CMV carriers with the relevant HLA. The study found HLA-C-restricted CMV-specific TCR beta clonotypes dominating the ex vivo response.

The CDR3 runs to 16 residues. Germline loops: CDR1 MGHRA, CDR2 YSYEKL. Trimming pared 0 bases from V and 4 bases from J, leaving 12 bases between. Via MiXCR, TCRdb re-called the reads, giving one row per CDR3 protein. In the table there are more than 250,000 distinct CDR3 sequences, around 25% of which are singletons. The chain couples TRBV4-1 to TRBJ1-4, with D hard to call. The material was cultured PBMCs, obtained from culture after CMV antigen stimulation. The TCR was taken from a human donor in good health (CMV status not recorded). Some clones in this sample may be carry-over from other donors' samples. CDR3 in amino acids: CASSQDHRGVNEKLFF. CDR3 in DNA: TGCGCCAGCAGCCAAGATCATCGGGGAGTTAATGAAAAACTGTTTTTT.